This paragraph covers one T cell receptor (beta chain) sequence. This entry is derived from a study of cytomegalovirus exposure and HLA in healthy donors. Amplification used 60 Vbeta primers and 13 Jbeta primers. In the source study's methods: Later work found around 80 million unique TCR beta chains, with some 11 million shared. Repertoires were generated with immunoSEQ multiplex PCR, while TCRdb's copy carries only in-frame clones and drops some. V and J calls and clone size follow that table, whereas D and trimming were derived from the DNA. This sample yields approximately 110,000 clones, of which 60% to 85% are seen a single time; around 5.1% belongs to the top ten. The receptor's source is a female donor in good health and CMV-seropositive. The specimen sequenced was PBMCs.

This CDR3 is CASSTDRATNEKLFF. The CDR3 nucleotides are TGCGCCAGCAGCACGGACAGGGCCACTAATGAAAAACTGTTTTTT. V and J are TRBV4-3 and TRBJ1-4; 8 bases are shared with TRBD1. Looked up from germline, CDR1 is LGHNA and CDR2 is YSLEER. After removal of 5 bases from V and 2 bases from J, the junction contained 4 bases not matched to a gene. There are 15 residues in the CDR3.